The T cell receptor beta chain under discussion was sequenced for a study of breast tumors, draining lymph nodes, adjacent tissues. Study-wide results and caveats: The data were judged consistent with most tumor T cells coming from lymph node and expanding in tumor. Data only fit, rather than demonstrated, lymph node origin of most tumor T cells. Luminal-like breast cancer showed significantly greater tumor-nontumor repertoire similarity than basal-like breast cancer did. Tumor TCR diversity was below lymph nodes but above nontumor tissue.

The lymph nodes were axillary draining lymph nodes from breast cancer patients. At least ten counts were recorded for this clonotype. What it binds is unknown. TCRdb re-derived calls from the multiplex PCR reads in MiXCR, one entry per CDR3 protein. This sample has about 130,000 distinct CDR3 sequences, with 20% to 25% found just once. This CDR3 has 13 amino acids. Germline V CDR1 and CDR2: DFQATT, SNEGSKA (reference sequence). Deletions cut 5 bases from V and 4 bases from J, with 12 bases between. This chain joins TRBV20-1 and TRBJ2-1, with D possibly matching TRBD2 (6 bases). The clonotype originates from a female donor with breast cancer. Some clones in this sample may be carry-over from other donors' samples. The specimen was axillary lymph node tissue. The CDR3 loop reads CSAAEGGYNEQFF. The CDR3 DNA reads TGCAGTGCTGCGGAGGGAGGTTACAATGAGCAGTTCTTC.